A selection of T cell receptor beta chains follows, all from one sample in a study of shared clonotypes between healthy human individuals. The protocol was immunoSEQ multiplex PCR, while the TCRdb copy is restricted to in-frame clones and leaves out a portion. The table includes around 2.5 million clones, over 85% detected once. The sequenced sample consisted of naive CD4+ T cells from PBMCs. The receptors here all came from a man aged 18 to 30 in good health. Some clones in this sample may be carry-over from other donors' samples. The CDR3 runs from the conserved cysteine through the conserved F or W. Some rows have no size entry. The others give once, few or many, or a class for an expanded clone.

V | size | CDR3
TRBV6-6 | . | CASSGDRGLNTEAFF
TRBV6-1 | . | CASSEAWGFGQPQHF
TRBV18 | . | CASSLLPGQGAADTQYF
TRBV28 | . | CASSYFVPFTPNQPQHF
TRBV28 | . | CASSLYSRETTDTQYF
TRBV20-1 | once | CSVATYNEQFF
TRBV18 | . | CASSRSGTGQETQYF
TRBV5-5 | once | CASSLTSNAGFFLDEQYF
TRBV25-1 | . | CASRPNLAGGYNEQFF
TRBV28 | . | CASSFEGAGVYTEAFF
TRBV4-1 | . | CASSQGAGGNREQYF
TRBV28 | . | CASSSGTGVGYTF
TRBV4-3 | . | CASSQSSGEQFF
TRBV5-4 | . | CASSPLAGGYTDTQYF
TRBV9 | . | CASSGTSGTYNEQFF
TRBV7-8 | . | CASSSRRDFSYEQYF
TRBV5-1 | . | CASSGSGATNEKLFF
TRBV7-3 | . | CASAYKSEQFF
TRBV18 | . | CASSPLPANTEAFF
TRBV19 | . | CASDTGLSTEAFF
TRBV15 | . | CATRAPGKRQFF
TRBV28 | . | CASSNGGGTDTQYF
TRBV7-2 | . | CASSLNPAHNEQFF
TRBV7-9 | . | CASSLGPGYEQYF
TRBV30 | . | CACSRGNYNEQFF
TRBV7-2 | . | CASSLLVQPHEQFF
TRBV6-5 | once | CASSYRSSGNTIYF
TRBV7-8 | . | CASSFAGLAGGETQYF
TRBV18 | . | CASSPSLYEQYF
TRBV7-2 | . | CASSLESHQETQYF
TRBV6-5 | . | CASSSPAASYEQYF
TRBV10-2 | . | CASSVLLAGAGKRNEQFF
TRBV5-4 | . | CASRTGVNSYEQYF
TRBV28 | . | CASSWGASNQPQHF
TRBV28 | . | CASSLSGGNEQFF
TRBV11-2 | . | CASSSRASASYEQYF
TRBV5-1 | . | CASRDPDSGNTIYF
TRBV28 | once | CASSPRGRSYNEQFF
TRBV2 | . | CASSEESSRVNEQFF
TRBV28 | . | CASWFGLGNQQFF
TRBV6-1 | . | CASISGDTRNIQYF
TRBV28 | once | CASSRGQPYEQYF
TRBV4-1 | . | CASTSGLAQPTDSYNEQFF
TRBV11-2 | . | CASSLEGRLNEQFF
TRBV5-1 | once | CASSGASGQETQYF